This entry lists 19 T cell receptor beta chains sequenced from one sample in a study of PD-1 blockade in mismatch repair-deficient tumors. Measured with immunoSEQ multiplex PCR; TCRdb has only the in-frame clones, and not every one. The table lists some 49,000 clones, 77% of them singletons. Sequenced material: PBMCs, taken before pembrolizumab treatment. The receptors here all came from an adult with mismatch repair-deficient cancer.

V usage is TRBV11-2 and J usage is TRBJ2-5; D unresolved. The V gene lost 5 bases and the J gene lost 6 bases, with 7 bases spanning the gap. The length of the CDR3 is 11 residues. Per the germline V gene, CDR1 is SGHAT and CDR2 is FQNNGV. The CDR3: CASSGTKTQYF. CDR3 DNA sequence: TGTGCCAGCAGCGGCACCAAGACCCAGTACTTC.

The chain has TRBV11-1 and TRBJ2-1, with D unclear. This CDR3 is built from 15 residues. Germline CDR1 reads SGHAT; CDR2 reads FQDESV (reference sequence). V lost 7 bases and J 9 bases, leaving 22 bases between the germline ends. Here the CDR3 DNA reads TGTGCCAGCACCCTCGAGGAGTGGGATGGTAGTGAGCAGTTCTTC. It yields the protein CASTLEEWDGSEQFF.

The CDR3 spells CTSSQVLALDPHQPQHF. The CDR3 bases are TGCACCAGCAGCCAAGTTCTGGCCCTAGATCCGCATCAGCCCCAGCATTTT. The chain employs TRBV1 and TRBJ1-5. TRBV1 is tagged as a pseudogene. This CDR3 spans 17 amino acids.

In this sample, this clone turned up once. The chain carries TRBV11-2 and TRBJ2-7; 9 bases are shared with TRBD1. V trimming: 7 bases; J trimming: 5 bases; junction bases outside the gene matches: 6. Looked up from germline, CDR1 is SGHAT and CDR2 is FQNNGV. The CDR3 spans 13 residues. CDR3 sequence (DNA): TGTGCCAGCACCCCGGGACAGGGAAACGAGCAGTACTTC. It codes for CASTPGQGNEQYF. Using reference TRBV11-2 and TRBJ2-7 for the parts outside the CDR3, the full variable domain is EAGVAQSPRYKIIEKRQSVAFWCNPISGHATLYWYQQILGQGPKLLIQFQNNGVVDDSQLPKDRFSAERLKGVDSTLKIQPAKLEDSAVYLCASTPGQGNEQYFGPGTRLTVT.

A single count supports this clone. The chain couples TRBV28 to TRBJ2-3; 7 bases align to TRBD2. Trimming at V came to 10 bases and at J to 4 bases, leaving 14 bases not matched to a gene. The V gene's germline CDR1 is MDHEN and CDR2 SYDVKM. The CDR3 is 15 residues long. The CDR3: CATTLREEGADTQYF. In nucleotides, the CDR3 is TGTGCCACCACGCTTCGGGAGGAGGGCGCAGATACGCAGTATTTT.

This chain uses TRBV15 with TRBJ1-5, with D uncertain. The CDR3 is made up of 15 amino acids. Germline CDR1 reads LNHNV; CDR2 reads YYDKDF (reference sequence). Trimming pared 2 bases from V and 1 base from J, leaving 9 bases between. The CDR3 sequence: CATSRIRESNQPQHF. Here the CDR3 DNA reads TGTGCCACCAGCAGAATTAGGGAGAGCAATCAGCCCCAGCATTTT. Based on the CDR3 plus reference TRBV15 and TRBJ1-5, the full variable domain is DAMVIQNPRYQVTQFGKPVTLSCSQTLNHNVMYWYQQKSSQAPKLLFHYYDKDFNNEADTPDNFQSRRPNTSFCFLDIRSPGLGDTAMYLCATSRIRESNQPQHFGDGTRLSIL.

This clone was detected a few times. The rearrangement links TRBV10-2 to TRBJ2-7; unclear D gene. Germline V gives CDR1 WSHSY, CDR2 SAAADI. The CDR3 loop spans 14 amino acids. The germline V and J ends were trimmed by 2 bases and 0 bases, with 8 bases remaining between them. The CDR3 protein is CASSEPQYSYEQYF. Written as DNA, the CDR3 is TGCGCCAGCAGTGAGCCGCAGTACTCCTACGAGCAGTACTTC.

The chain joins TRBV2 to TRBJ1-2; the D is unclear. The ends were cut back, 6 bases at V and 0 bases at J, with 11 bases in the middle. Germline CDR1 reads SNHLY; CDR2 reads FYNNEI. The CDR3 sequence is 14 residues long. The CDR3 DNA is TGTGCCAGCAGCGTGGTTATAGCTAACTATGGCTACACCTTC. Its translation is CASSVVIANYGYTF.

This clone has a handful of counts. The chain is built from TRBV5-5 and TRBJ1-2; possibly TRBD1 for D (5 bases). Germline V gene data show CDR1 as SGHKS and CDR2 as YYEKEE (reference sequence). The CDR3 contains 15 residues. V lost 1 base and J lost 1, with 11 bases in between. For the CDR3, the DNA is TGTGCCAGCAGCTTGATGCGGGGGGTTAACTATGGCTACACCTTC. Residues: CASSLMRGVNYGYTF.

V usage is TRBV25-1 and J usage is TRBJ2-2; 8 nucleotides match TRBD2. After removal of 0 bases from V and 1 base from J, the junction contained 1 base not matched to a gene. Germline assignment: CDR1 MGHDK and CDR2 SYGVNS. This CDR3 comprises 16 residues. The CDR3: CASSEYGGGNTGELFF. CDR3 DNA sequence: TGTGCCAGCAGTGAATACGGGGGGGGGAACACCGGGGAGCTGTTTTTT.

This chain links TRBV5-4 with TRBJ2-5, with TRBD1 matching 7 bases. Trimming at V came to 4 bases and at J to 4 bases, leaving 7 bases not matched to a gene. The CDR3 length is 14 residues. Germline V gene data show CDR1 as SGHNT and CDR2 as YYREEE (reference sequence). The CDR3 region is CASSAGTEIETQYF. DNA of the CDR3: TGTGCCAGCAGCGCCGGGACAGAAATAGAGACCCAGTACTTC.

The chain combines TRBV19 with TRBJ2-3, with TRBD1 matching over 7 bases. The CDR3 is 14 residues long. Germline CDR1 reads LNHDA; CDR2 reads SQIVND (reference sequence). V lost 7 bases and J lost 3; bases outside the gene matches: 7. The chain's CDR3 is CASTPGQATDTQYF. In DNA, the CDR3 is TGTGCCAGTACCCCAGGACAGGCAACAGATACGCAGTATTTT.

This sequence joins TRBV18 and TRBJ2-1, with D unclear. V lost 0 bases to trimming and J lost 5 bases, with 5 bases between them. The CDR3 sequence is 13 residues long. CDR1 KGHSH and CDR2 LQKENI come from the germline V gene. This chain's CDR3 is CASSPPLHNEQFF. As DNA, the CDR3 is TGTGCCAGCTCACCACCTTTACACAATGAGCAGTTCTTC.

This clone was counted once. The chain recombines TRBV5-1 with TRBJ2-3, with 10 bases fitting TRBD1. V shed 2 bases and J 1 base; nucleotides not matched to a gene: 4. Germline CDR1 and CDR2: SGHRS and YFSETQ. The CDR3 spans 16 residues. Here the CDR3 DNA reads TGCGCCAGCAGCTTTTCCGGGACAGGGGGCACAGATACGCAGTATTTT. Translating it yields CASSFSGTGGTDTQYF.

This chain links TRBV11-2 with TRBJ2-7; D may be TRBD1 (6 bases). V lost 0 bases to trimming and J lost 5 bases, with 11 bases between them. In germline, CDR1 is SGHAT, CDR2 FQNNGV. The CDR3 is 14 residues long. The CDR3 DNA is TGTGCCAGCAGCTTAGACAGGGGTAGCCACGAGCAGTACTTC. Translation gives CASSLDRGSHEQYF.

This chain connects TRBV6-5 to TRBJ2-1; 10 bases are a match to TRBD1. The CDR3 extends over 15 amino acids. Germline V CDR1 and CDR2: MNHEY, SVGAGI. Trimming took 6 bases from V and 8 from J; bases not matched to a gene: 10. In nucleotides, the CDR3 is TGTGCCAGCAGCCTTCGACAGGGGGCCATGGATGAGCAGTTCTTC. Residues: CASSLRQGAMDEQFF.

Here the CDR3 reads CASSLAPGLARGYEQFF. The CDR3 region has the DNA TGTGCCAGCAGCTTAGCCCCGGGACTAGCCCGAGGATATGAGCAGTTCTTC. This chain joins TRBV11-2 and TRBJ2-1, with 9 nucleotides matching TRBD2. Germline V gene lookup returns CDR1 SGHAT and CDR2 FQNNGV. The V gene end was trimmed by 1 base and the J gene end by 8 bases; junction bases not matched to a gene: 12. The CDR3 contains 17 residues.

About this clone itself: Other nucleotide sequences in the sample specify the same CDR3. This chain uses TRBV6-6 with TRBJ2-2; 10 bases are shared with TRBD2. With V trimmed by 6 bases and J by 1 base, 2 bases remained unmatched. Looked up from germline, CDR1 is MNHNY and CDR2 is SVGAGI (reference sequence). The CDR3 sequence is 15 residues long. The CDR3: CASRASGRNTGELFF. CDR3 DNA: TGTGCCAGCAGGGCTAGCGGGAGGAACACCGGGGAGCTGTTTTTT.

V usage is TRBV5-4 and J usage is TRBJ1-1; tentative D call: TRBD1 (6 bases). V lost 4 bases, J lost 3 bases, and 19 bases lay in between. CDR1 is SGHNT, CDR2 YYREEE, per germline (reference sequence). The CDR3 runs to 16 residues. This chain's CDR3 is CASSPMRQGSDTEAFF. The CDR3 bases are TGTGCCAGCAGCCCTATGAGGCAGGGGAGCGACACTGAAGCTTTCTTT. Complete variable domain (other parts from reference TRBV5-4 and TRBJ1-1): ETGVTQSPTHLIKTRGQQVTLRCSSQSGHNTVSWYQQALGQGPQFIFQYYREEENGRGNFPPRFSGLQFPNYSSELNVNALELDDSALYLCASSPMRQGSDTEAFFGQGTRLTVV.